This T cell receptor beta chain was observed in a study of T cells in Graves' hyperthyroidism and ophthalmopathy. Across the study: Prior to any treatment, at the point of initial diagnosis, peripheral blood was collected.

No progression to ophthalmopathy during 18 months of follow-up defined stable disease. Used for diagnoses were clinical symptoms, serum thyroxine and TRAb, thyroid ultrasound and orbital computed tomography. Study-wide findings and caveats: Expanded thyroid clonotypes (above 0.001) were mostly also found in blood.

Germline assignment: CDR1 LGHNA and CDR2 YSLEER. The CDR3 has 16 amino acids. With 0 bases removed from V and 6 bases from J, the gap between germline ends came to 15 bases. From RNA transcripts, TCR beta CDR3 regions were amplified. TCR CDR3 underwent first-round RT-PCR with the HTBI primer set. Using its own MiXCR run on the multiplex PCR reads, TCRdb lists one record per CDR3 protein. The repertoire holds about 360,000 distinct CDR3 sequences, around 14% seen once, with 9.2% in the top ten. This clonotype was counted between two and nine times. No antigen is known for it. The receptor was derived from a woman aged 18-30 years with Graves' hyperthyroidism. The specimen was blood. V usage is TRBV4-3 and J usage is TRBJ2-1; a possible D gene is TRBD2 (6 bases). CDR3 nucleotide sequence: TGCGCCAGCAGCCAAGAGGTCCTAGCGCGTCGCAATGAGCAGTTCTTC. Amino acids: CASSQEVLARRNEQFF.